The 20 T cell receptor beta chains in this list originate from one sample, sequenced in a study of T cell repertoires in cytomegalovirus infection. One entry per CDR3 protein results from TCRdb running MiXCR on the reads. Of fewer than 550,000 distinct CDR3 sequences listed, around 11% are singletons. Sequenced sample: PBMCs. The receptor set was obtained from a human donor in good health (CMV status not recorded). Some clones in this sample may be carry-over from other donors' samples.

This clonotype was seen ten or more times. The rearrangement links TRBV7-9 to TRBJ2-1; D could derive from TRBD1 or TRBD2 (5 bases each). Germline CDR1 is SEHNR and CDR2 is FQNEAQ (reference sequence). V was shortened by 1 base and J by 4 bases, with 20 bases between the two germline ends. The CDR3 loop spans 18 amino acids. The CDR3 reads CASSLVRFRAGRYNEQFF. The CDR3 DNA sequence: TGTGCCAGCAGCTTAGTTCGTTTTAGGGCAGGGAGATACAATGAGCAGTTCTTC.

This clonotype has ten or more counts. The chain has TRBV6-1 and TRBJ2-1, with TRBD2 as a possible D gene (6 bases). In germline, CDR1 is MNHNS, CDR2 SASEGT. This CDR3 has 14 residues. Trimming took off 0 bases at V and 7 bases at J, with 10 bases between the two ends. DNA for the CDR3: TGTGCCAGCAGTGAAGCGGGGGGTACGAATGAGCAGTTCTTC. Translating it yields CASSEAGGTNEQFF.

There are a few counts of this clonotype. The rearrangement links TRBV6-5 to TRBJ2-7; D not certain. The length of the CDR3 is 16 residues. The germline CDR1 and CDR2 sequences are MNHEY and SVGAGI. With 0 bases removed from V and 6 bases from J, the gap between germline ends came to 18 bases. The CDR3: CASSYSNPFLSTEQYF. DNA of the CDR3: TGTGCCAGCAGTTACTCCAACCCCTTCCTCTCTACCGAGCAGTACTTC.

This clonotype was observed many times. V and J are TRBV6-1 and TRBJ2-2; D is tentatively TRBD1 or TRBD2 (6 bases each). This CDR3 contains 16 residues. Germline CDR1 MNHNS, CDR2 SASEGT. Deletions cut 5 bases from V and 5 bases from J, with 18 bases between. This CDR3 reads CASSPHGGGRTGELFF. The CDR3 DNA reads TGTGCCAGCAGTCCCCATGGAGGGGGTCGGACCGGGGAGCTGTTTTTT.

This clonotype came up many times. The V call is TRBV2, the J call TRBJ1-2; no clear D gene. Germline CDR1 and CDR2: SNHLY and FYNNEI. V lost 3 bases and J lost 8, with 13 bases in between. The CDR3 is 13 residues long. Written as DNA, the CDR3 is TGTGCCAGCAGTGATTCCGGGAATGGAGGCTACACCTTC. Amino acid sequence: CASSDSGNGGYTF.

This clonotype appeared many times. The CDR3 here is CASSQDTLRRETQYF. DNA of the CDR3: TGTGCCAGCAGCCAAGACACCCTGAGGAGGGAGACCCAGTACTTC. This chain links TRBV4-2 with TRBJ2-5; D possibly corresponds to TRBD2 (5 bases). Per germline, CDR1 LGHNA and CDR2 YNFKEQ. This CDR3 is 15 amino acids long. V shed 0 bases and J shed 5 bases, with 13 bases lying between them.

The chain links TRBV9 to TRBJ2-3; tentative D call: TRBD2 (6 bases). Trimming cost V 4 bases and J 1 base, with 10 bases left between them. The CDR3 is 14 amino acids. The V gene's germline CDR1 is SGDLS and CDR2 YYNGEE. CDR3 DNA: TGTGCCAGCAGCAGGGACTGGGGCACAGATACGCAGTATTTT. The encoded protein is CASSRDWGTDTQYF.

The table lists this clonotype with many counts. The chain couples TRBV20-1 to TRBJ2-3; TRBD2 matches 9 bases. J lost 3 bases, V lost 2 bases, and 9 bases had no gene match. CDR3 length equals 16 residues. CDR1 is DFQATT, CDR2 SNEGSKA, per germline (reference sequence). Written as DNA, the CDR3 is TGCAGTGCTAGACTCTCCCTAGCGGGAAGTACAGATACGCAGTATTTT. Amino acid sequence: CSARLSLAGSTDTQYF.

The chain couples TRBV5-1 to TRBJ2-1, with 9 bases aligning to TRBD2. Unmatched junction bases numbered 5, after V lost 7 bases and J lost 6 bases. The CDR3 has 13 amino acids. From germline, CDR1 is SGHRS and CDR2 YFSETQ. CDR3: CASGAGGPNEQFF. CDR3 DNA sequence: TGCGCCAGCGGAGCGGGAGGCCCCAATGAGCAGTTCTTC. Supplemented by reference TRBV5-1 and TRBJ2-1, the full variable domain reads KAGVTQTPRYLIKTRGQQVTLSCSPISGHRSVSWYQQTPGQGLQFLFEYFSETQRNKGNFPGRFSGRQFSNSRSEMNVSTLELGDSALYLCASGAGGPNEQFFGPGTRLTVL.

This clonotype occurred many times. V usage is TRBV6-1 and J usage is TRBJ1-1; D is ambiguous. The CDR3 totals 11 residues. Trimming removed 7 bases from V and 4 bases from J, with 7 bases in between. Per germline, CDR1 MNHNS and CDR2 SASEGT. CDR3 protein: CASTLSTEAFF. The CDR3, as DNA: TGTGCCAGCACCCTGTCCACTGAAGCTTTCTTT.

This rearrangement joins TRBV7-8 to TRBJ1-5; TRBD1 agrees at 8 bases. V lost 6 bases and J lost 5; bases outside the gene matches: 9. From germline, CDR1 is SGHVS and CDR2 FQNEAQ. The CDR3 extends over 15 amino acids. In DNA form, the CDR3 reads TGTGCCAGCAGTTTATTGGACAGGGTGGATCAGCCCCAGCATTTT. It codes for CASSLLDRVDQPQHF.

This clonotype was counted many times. The rearrangement uses TRBV30 and TRBJ1-1; no definite D call. Per the germline V gene, CDR1 is GTSNPN and CDR2 is SVGIG (reference sequence). Trimming removed 0 bases from V and 1 base from J, with 9 bases in between. The CDR3 loop spans 14 amino acids. This CDR3 is CAWSVMPGNTEAFF. The CDR3 DNA sequence: TGTGCCTGGAGTGTAATGCCGGGGAACACTGAAGCTTTCTTT.

This clonotype was observed at least ten times. The rearrangement joins TRBV20-1 to TRBJ2-3; D is perhaps TRBD1 (7 bases). This CDR3 has 16 amino acids. V shed 0 bases and J shed 1 base, with 14 bases lying between them. CDR1 and CDR2 from the germline V gene are DFQATT and SNEGSKA (reference sequence). The CDR3 protein is CSARDQGGRGTDTQYF. In DNA form, the CDR3 reads TGCAGTGCTAGAGATCAGGGGGGCCGGGGCACAGATACGCAGTATTTT.

This clonotype has a count of ten or more. V gene TRBV6-1 combines with J gene TRBJ1-1; D ambiguous. The length of the CDR3 is 15 residues. Trimming pared 1 base from V and 1 base from J, leaving 10 bases between. Per germline, CDR1 MNHNS and CDR2 SASEGT. CDR3 sequence: CASSEEGGPNTEAFF. The CDR3 coding sequence is TGTGCCAGCAGTGAAGAGGGAGGGCCGAACACTGAAGCTTTCTTT.

V and J are TRBV6-1 and TRBJ1-5; no clear D gene. Germline CDR1 and CDR2: MNHNS and SASEGT. This CDR3 has 13 amino acids. Trimming pared 8 bases from V and 0 bases from J, leaving 8 bases between. CDR3 in amino acids: CASWEDSNQPQHF. The CDR3 DNA reads as TGTGCCAGCTGGGAGGATAGCAATCAGCCCCAGCATTTT.

This clonotype was detected a few times. The CDR3 sequence is CASSLELVAGQYF. The CDR3, as DNA: TGTGCCAGCAGCTTGGAATTGGTGGCAGGGCAGTACTTC. This sequence joins TRBV5-6 and TRBJ2-7; no clear D gene. Deletions cut 0 bases from V and 9 bases from J, with 13 bases between. In germline, CDR1 is SGHDT, CDR2 YYEEEE. There are 13 residues in the CDR3.

The genes are TRBV7-9 and TRBJ2-7; TRBD2 matches at 10 bases. V was clipped by 4 bases and J by 3 bases; unmatched bases: 3. This CDR3 is built from 14 residues. Germline V lookup: CDR1 SEHNR, CDR2 FQNEAQ (reference sequence). CDR3 in DNA: TGTGCCAGCAGCTCTAGCGGGAGTAACTACGAGCAGTACTTC. Its translation is CASSSSGSNYEQYF.

This clonotype appeared many times. V gene TRBV6-1 combines with J gene TRBJ2-1; no reliable D call. The CDR3 has 15 amino acids. V was clipped by 7 bases and J by 1 base, with 14 bases between them. The V gene's germline CDR1 is MNHNS and CDR2 SASEGT. The CDR3 coding sequence is TGTGCCAGCACGCCCGTAAGGGAATCCTACAATGAGCAGTTCTTC. This gives the protein CASTPVRESYNEQFF.

This clonotype was counted a few times. This chain uses TRBV6-4 with TRBJ2-2; the D is unclear. CDR3 size: 13 residues. V lost 4 bases to trimming and J lost 8 bases, with 11 bases between them. Germline CDR1 and CDR2: MRHNA and SNTAGT. CDR3 sequence (DNA): TGTGCCAGCAGTGTGATCTGGGGTGGGGAGCTGTTTTTT. This translates into CASSVIWGGELFF.

This clonotype came up a few times. The genes are TRBV9 and TRBJ1-4, with 8 nucleotides matching TRBD1. The germline gives CDR1 SGDLS, CDR2 YYNGEE. Trimming took 6 bases from V and 7 from J; bases not matched to a gene: 8. The CDR3 contains 14 residues. CDR3 DNA: TGTGCCAGCACCCAGGGGGCAACGGGTGAAAAACTGTTTTTT. Protein sequence: CASTQGATGEKLFF.